The 27 T cell receptor beta chains listed next were all sequenced from one sample in a study of cytomegalovirus exposure and HLA in healthy donors. The study ran its PCR with 60 Vbeta and 13 Jbeta primers. Sequencing was performed with immunoSEQ multiplex PCR; in TCRdb, only in-frame clones are kept and a portion is missing. The profile shows about 60,000 clones, about 70% of them singletons. Input material: PBMCs. The receptors come from a woman in her sixties in good health and CMV-seropositive.

This clone was picked up a small number of times. This rearrangement joins TRBV6-1 to TRBJ1-2; a possible D gene is TRBD1 (5 bases). Between the trimmed V and J ends, which lost 5 bases and 5 bases, there was a span of 15 bases. In germline, CDR1 is MNHNS, CDR2 SASEGT. The CDR3 is 14 residues long. The CDR3 reads CASSQTGTLYGYTF. The CDR3 region has the DNA TGTGCCAGCAGTCAGACCGGGACTCTGTATGGCTACACCTTC.

This clone was counted only a few times. CDR3 region: CASKVAAGTDTQYF. CDR3 bases: TGCGCCAGCAAGGTTGCGGCCGGCACAGATACGCAGTATTTT. V is TRBV5-1 and J is TRBJ2-3; D uncertain. V dropped 6 bases and J dropped 1 base, with 12 bases sitting between them. CDR1 and CDR2 from the germline V gene are SGHRS and YFSETQ. This CDR3 spans 14 amino acids.

This clone was observed once. This chain links TRBV11-2 with TRBJ2-7, with 10 bases matching TRBD1. The CDR3 is 18 amino acids. Germline lookup yields CDR1 SGHAT and CDR2 FQNNGV. The J segment lost 0 bases and the V segment lost 3 bases, leaving 11 bases of the junction unmatched. CDR3 protein: CASSFIKRDRGLSYEQYF. The CDR3 bases are TGTGCCAGCAGCTTCATTAAAAGGGACAGGGGCCTCTCCTACGAGCAGTACTTC. Complete variable domain (other parts from reference TRBV11-2 and TRBJ2-7): EAGVAQSPRYKIIEKRQSVAFWCNPISGHATLYWYQQILGQGPKLLIQFQNNGVVDDSQLPKDRFSAERLKGVDSTLKIQPAKLEDSAVYLCASSFIKRDRGLSYEQYFGPGTRLTVT.

The V and J genes are TRBV7-3 and TRBJ2-1; TRBD1 might be the D (5 bases). The CDR3 runs to 12 residues. CDR1 is SGHTA and CDR2 is FQGTGA in the germline V gene. V dropped 3 bases and J dropped 9 bases, with 9 bases sitting between them. The chain's CDR3 is CASSFQGGEQFF. CDR3 bases: TGTGCCAGCAGCTTCCAGGGTGGTGAGCAGTTCTTC.

This clone was detected only once. V and J are TRBV7-6 and TRBJ2-5; TRBD1 is a possible D gene (5 bases). The V end lost 2 bases, the J end lost 1 base, and 8 bases lay between the germline ends. CDR3 length equals 14 residues. Per germline, CDR1 SGHVS and CDR2 FNYEAQ. CDR3 loop: CASSLNTGQETQYF. The CDR3 coding sequence is TGTGCCAGCAGCTTAAACACAGGCCAAGAGACCCAGTACTTC.

The V and J genes are TRBV6-4 and TRBJ1-2; D gene uncertain. CDR3 length: 13 amino acids. Trimming removed 5 bases from V and 5 bases from J, with 12 bases in between. CDR1 MRHNA and CDR2 SNTAGT come from the germline V gene. CDR3 sequence reads: CASSLGHPYGYTF. The CDR3 nucleotides read TGTGCCAGCAGTCTTGGGCATCCTTATGGCTACACCTTC.

V and J are TRBV6-1 and TRBJ2-7; unclear D gene. V was shortened by 8 bases and J by 1 base, with 9 bases between the two germline ends. Looked up from germline, CDR1 is MNHNS and CDR2 is SASEGT. The CDR3 is 12 amino acids. The CDR3 coding sequence is TGTGCCAGCGGTACGAGTTCCTACGAGCAGTACTTC. Translated, it gives CASGTSSYEQYF.

This clone was picked up a small number of times. The chain has TRBV27 and TRBJ2-7, with D uncertain. CDR1 MNHEY and CDR2 SMNVEV come from the germline V gene (reference sequence). V was cut by 2 bases and J by 3 bases, with 8 bases left in between. The CDR3 has 13 residues. The DNA of the CDR3 is TGTGCCAGCAGTTTAGGCAGTATCTACGAGCAGTACTTC. Amino acid sequence: CASSLGSIYEQYF.

This clone was detected a few times. The chain carries TRBV4-1 and TRBJ2-7; 7 positions match TRBD2. Germline V CDR1 and CDR2: MGHRA, YSYEKL. There are 14 residues in the CDR3. Losses at the gene ends were 3 bases for V and 6 bases for J; bases not matched to a gene: 8. The CDR3 here is CASSQRLTSSEQYF. Written as DNA, the CDR3 is TGCGCCAGCAGCCAGAGGTTGACTAGCAGCGAGCAGTACTTC.

The V gene is TRBV6-1, the J gene TRBJ1-1; D is ambiguous. V lost 7 bases, J lost 7 bases, and 13 bases lay in between. This CDR3 is 12 amino acids long. Per germline, CDR1 MNHNS and CDR2 SASEGT. CDR3 in amino acids: CASKRHESEAFF. CDR3 sequence (DNA): TGTGCCAGCAAAAGACACGAGAGTGAAGCTTTCTTT.

The V call is TRBV6-5, the J call TRBJ2-3; D is unclear. The CDR3 length is 13 residues. Germline-derived CDR1 and CDR2 are MNHEY and SVGAGI. The V and J ends lost 5 bases and 2 bases respectively, with 8 bases between them. CDR3 in DNA: TGTGCCAGCAGTCCCATCCACACAGATACGCAGTATTTT. It specifies CASSPIHTDTQYF.

The chain carries TRBV7-9 and TRBJ2-7, with D possibly TRBD1 on 5 matching bases. The germline V and J ends were trimmed by 5 bases and 3 bases, with 11 bases remaining between them. The germline gives CDR1 SEHNR, CDR2 FQNEAQ (reference sequence). CDR3 length equals 13 residues. This CDR3 is CASSPDRVYEQYF. The DNA of the CDR3 is TGTGCCAGCAGCCCCGACAGAGTCTACGAGCAGTACTTC.

V and J are TRBV5-1 and TRBJ1-1; 8 nucleotides line up with TRBD1. Germline CDR1 is SGHRS and CDR2 is YFSETQ. The CDR3 spans 16 residues. Unmatched junction bases numbered 10, after V lost 6 bases and J lost 0 bases. The CDR3 nucleotides read TGCGCCAGCACCTACACAGGGGGGAGTATGAACACTGAAGCTTTCTTT. This encodes CASTYTGGSMNTEAFF.

This clone was seen a single time. The CDR3 is CASSLGSTSGNTIYF. The CDR3 nucleotides read TGTGCCAGCAGCTTAGGTTCTACCTCTGGAAACACCATATATTTT. The chain links TRBV7-2 to TRBJ1-3; D not certain. Germline CDR1 SGHTA, CDR2 FQGNSA. Trimming shortened V by 1 base and J by 0 bases, and 7 bases separated the two germline ends. CDR3 length: 15 residues.

The chain employs TRBV6-6 and TRBJ2-7; tentative D call: TRBD1 (6 bases). Deletions cut 6 bases from V and 3 bases from J, with 12 bases between. CDR1 and CDR2 (germline): MNHNY, SVGAGI (reference sequence). The CDR3 is 13 amino acids. The DNA of the CDR3 is TGTGCCAGCAGGACAGGCACACTCTACGAGCAGTACTTC. It yields the protein CASRTGTLYEQYF.

The V call is TRBV27, the J call TRBJ2-3; possibly TRBD1 for D (5 bases). V was shortened by 6 bases and J by 2 bases, with 24 bases between the two germline ends. Germline assignment: CDR1 MNHEY and CDR2 SMNVEV (reference sequence). This CDR3 has 18 residues. This CDR3 is CASSQFPPSQGNTDTQYF. The CDR3 region has the DNA TGTGCCAGCAGCCAATTCCCCCCATCTCAGGGAAACACAGATACGCAGTATTTT.

This chain uses TRBV1 with TRBJ1-3; TRBD1 is taken as the D call from the table, unchecked against the DNA. TRBV1 is an annotated pseudogene. The CDR3 length is 15 residues. CDR3 bases: TGCACCAGCAGCCATGCGGACAGGGAGACGAACACCATATATTTT. This encodes CTSSHADRETNTIYF.

The chain has TRBV5-1 and TRBJ2-7; 12 nucleotides align to TRBD1. Germline trimming cut 4 bases from V and 7 bases from J; bases unmatched to any gene: 6. The germline V gene encodes CDR1 SGHRS and CDR2 YFSETQ. The CDR3 sequence is 14 residues long. The CDR3 region has the DNA TGCGCCAGCAGCGAGGGACAGGGGGCGCGTGAGCAGTACTTC. Amino acids: CASSEGQGAREQYF.

The chain recombines TRBV19 with TRBJ2-7; D gene unclear. CDR3 length: 14 residues. The germline V gene encodes CDR1 LNHDA and CDR2 SQIVND (reference sequence). V lost 0 bases, J lost 0 bases, and 6 bases lay in between. Written as DNA, the CDR3 is TGTGCCAGTAGTATAGAGAGGCTCTCCTACGAGCAGTACTTC. Amino acid sequence: CASSIERLSYEQYF.

This chain uses TRBV5-1 with TRBJ1-3; D gene ambiguous. V gave up 3 bases and J gave up 1 base, with 8 bases separating them. The germline CDR1 and CDR2 sequences are SGHRS and YFSETQ. This CDR3 has 14 residues. The chain's CDR3 is CASSSSGSGNTIYF. In DNA, the CDR3 is TGCGCCAGCAGCTCTTCGGGATCTGGAAACACCATATATTTT.

This chain links TRBV5-1 with TRBJ2-2; 8 positions agree with TRBD1. The CDR3 has 16 amino acids. CDR1 and CDR2 from the germline V gene are SGHRS and YFSETQ. Trimming took 4 bases from V and 3 from J; bases not matched to a gene: 8. CDR3 DNA: TGCGCCAGCAGCGATCCCGGACAGGGCGACACCGGGGAGCTGTTTTTT. This codes for CASSDPGQGDTGELFF.

With respect to this clone: Compared with germline, one end of the junction differs, possibly owing to a read error. The chain uses TRBV14 and TRBJ1-3; D is possibly TRBD1 (6 bases). The CDR3 runs to 15 residues. Germline V lookup: CDR1 SGHDN, CDR2 FVKESK. CDR3 sequence: CASTQLRDTGNTIYF. CDR3 coding DNA: TGTGCCAGCACCCAACTCCGGGACACGGGAAACACCATATATTTT. Based on the CDR3 plus reference TRBV14 and TRBJ1-3, the full variable domain is EAGVTQFPSHSVIEKGQTVTLRCDPISGHDNLYWYRRVMGKEIKFLLHFVKESKQDESGMPNNRFLAERTGGTYSTLKVQPAELEDSGVYFCASTQLRDTGNTIYFGEGSWLTVV.

This clone appeared a few times. J is TRBJ2-5 and V is TRBV2; TRBD2 matches 8 bases. The J call is in doubt because the DNA end fits TRBJ2-7 better. The CDR3 is made up of 15 amino acids. Germline CDR1 is SNHLY and CDR2 is FYNNEI. In DNA form, the CDR3 reads TGTGCCAGCAGTGAAGACACGGGGGGGTTCTACGAGCAGTACTTC. The encoded protein is CASSEDTGGFYEQYF.

The gene calls are TRBV29-1 and TRBJ1-1, with 7 bases that match TRBD1. Looked up from germline, CDR1 is SQVTM and CDR2 is ANQGSEA. The CDR3 is 12 amino acids. V dropped 5 bases and J dropped 1; count of bases not matched to a gene: 1. CDR3 residues: CSVRQGNTEAFF. CDR3 in DNA: TGCAGCGTTCGACAGGGGAACACTGAAGCTTTCTTT.

This clone was counted once. V is TRBV29-1 and J is TRBJ2-5, with 7 bases lining up with TRBD1. Trimming removed 4 bases from V and 5 bases from J; junction bases left unmatched: 7. This CDR3 region has 13 residues. Germline assignment: CDR1 SQVTM and CDR2 ANQGSEA. CDR3 in amino acids: CSVGQGLGETQYF. The CDR3 nucleotides read TGCAGCGTTGGACAGGGCCTGGGGGAGACCCAGTACTTC.

The V call is TRBV11-2, the J call TRBJ1-1; D gene uncertain. V lost 2 bases, J lost 5 bases, and 12 bases lay in between. Germline-derived CDR1 and CDR2 are SGHAT and FQNNGV. The CDR3 covers 14 residues. CDR3 residues: CASSLFPGETEAFF. The CDR3, as DNA: TGTGCCAGCAGCTTATTTCCCGGGGAAACTGAAGCTTTCTTT.

The gene calls are TRBV7-3 and TRBJ2-1, with 8 bases that match TRBD2. CDR3 size: 13 residues. The ends lost 5 bases at V and 10 bases at J; junction bases unmatched: 7. Germline lookup yields CDR1 SGHTA and CDR2 FQGTGA. CDR3 amino acids: CASSNSGGNEQFF. CDR3 bases: TGTGCCAGCAGCAATTCGGGAGGGAACGAGCAGTTCTTC.